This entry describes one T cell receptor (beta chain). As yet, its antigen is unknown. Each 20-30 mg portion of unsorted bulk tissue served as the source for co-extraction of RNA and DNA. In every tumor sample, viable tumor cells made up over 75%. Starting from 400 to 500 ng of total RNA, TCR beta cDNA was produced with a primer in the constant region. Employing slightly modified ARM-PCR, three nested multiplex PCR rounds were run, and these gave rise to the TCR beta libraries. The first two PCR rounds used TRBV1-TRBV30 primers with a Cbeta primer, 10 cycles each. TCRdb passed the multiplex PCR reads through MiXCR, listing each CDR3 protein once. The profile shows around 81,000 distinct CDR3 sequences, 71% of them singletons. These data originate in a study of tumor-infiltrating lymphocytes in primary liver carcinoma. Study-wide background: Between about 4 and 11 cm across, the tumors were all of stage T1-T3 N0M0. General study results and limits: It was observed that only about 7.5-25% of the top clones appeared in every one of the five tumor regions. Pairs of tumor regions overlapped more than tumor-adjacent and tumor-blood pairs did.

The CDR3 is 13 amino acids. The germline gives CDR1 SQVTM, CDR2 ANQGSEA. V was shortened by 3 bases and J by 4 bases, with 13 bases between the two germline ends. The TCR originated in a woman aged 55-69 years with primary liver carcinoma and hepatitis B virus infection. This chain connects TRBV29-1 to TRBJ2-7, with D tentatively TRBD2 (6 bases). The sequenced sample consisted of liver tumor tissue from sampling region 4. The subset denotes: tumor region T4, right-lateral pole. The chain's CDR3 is CSVEEGLAYEQYF. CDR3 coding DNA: TGCAGCGTTGAGGAGGGGCTAGCGTACGAGCAGTACTTC.